This TCR beta chain appears in the sequencing data of a study of preoperative IRX-2 immunotherapy in early breast cancer (dated by TCRdb to between 2018 and 2021). Including the terminal cysteine and phenylalanine, the CDR3 comprises 14 residues. Just CDR3 DNA is preserved here, 42 bases in frame from base 1. At the junction V is shortened by 2 bases and J by 7 bases, with 14 bases in between. Based on the germline V gene (reference sequence), the CDR1 and CDR2 sequences are LNHDA and SQIVND. Per the publication, the treatment or condition label means: preoperative locoregional IRX-2 cytokine immunotherapy. The samples were obtained from a phase Ib study that tested preoperative, locoregional IRX-2 cytokine immunotherapy designed to prime immune responses. Donors were patients with early-stage breast cancer who received IRX-2 before surgery. This clone was seen just once. Its cognate antigen has yet to be identified. The input lacks base qualities; no much larger clone sits a single base away.

The protocol used for the library was the immunoSEQ multiplex PCR assay. TCRdb's version of the immuneACCESS table is confined to in-frame rearrangements and falls short of the full clone set. An unresolved V gene accounts for under half of the shortfall where checked; the remainder is of unknown origin. The sample table contains over 20,000 clones; only one count was recorded for roughly four fifths of them. The ten largest make up 1% to 1.5% of the sample. This TCR was sampled from a human donor with breast cancer. The V and J segments used are TRBV19 and TRBJ1-2; there is no confident call for the D gene. Sequencing was performed on lymph node tissue, taken after IRX-2 immunotherapy. The sequenced DNA: TGTGCCAGTAGTATAACATGGCAGACGGGTGGCTACACCTTC. This yields the protein CASSITWQTGGYTF.